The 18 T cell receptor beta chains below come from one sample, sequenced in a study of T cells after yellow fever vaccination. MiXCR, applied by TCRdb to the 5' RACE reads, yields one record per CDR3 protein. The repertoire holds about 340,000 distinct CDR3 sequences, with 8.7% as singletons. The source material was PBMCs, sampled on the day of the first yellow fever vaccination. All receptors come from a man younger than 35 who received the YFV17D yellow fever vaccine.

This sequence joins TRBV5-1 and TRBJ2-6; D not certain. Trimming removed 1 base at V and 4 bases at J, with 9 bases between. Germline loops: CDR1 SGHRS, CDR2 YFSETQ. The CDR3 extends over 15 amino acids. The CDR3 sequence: CASSLWAEGANVLTF. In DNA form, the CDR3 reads TGCGCCAGCAGCTTGTGGGCAGAGGGGGCCAACGTCCTGACTTTC.

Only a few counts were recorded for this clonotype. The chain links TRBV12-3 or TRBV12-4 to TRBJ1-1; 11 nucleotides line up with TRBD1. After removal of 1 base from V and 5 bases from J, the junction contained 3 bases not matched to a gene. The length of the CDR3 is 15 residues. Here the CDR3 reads CASSLGGTGGTEAFF. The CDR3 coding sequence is TGTGCCAGCAGTTTAGGGGGGACAGGGGGAACTGAAGCTTTCTTT.

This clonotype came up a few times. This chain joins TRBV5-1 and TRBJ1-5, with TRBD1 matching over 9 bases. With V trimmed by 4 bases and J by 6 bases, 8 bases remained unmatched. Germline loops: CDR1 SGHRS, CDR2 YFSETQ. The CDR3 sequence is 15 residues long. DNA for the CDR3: TGCGCCAGCAGCCCCGGGGACAGGGAGGCTCAGCCCCAGCATTTT. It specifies CASSPGDREAQPQHF. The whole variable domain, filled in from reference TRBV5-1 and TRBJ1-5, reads KAGVTQTPRYLIKTRGQQVTLSCSPISGHRSVSWYQQTPGQGLQFLFEYFSETQRNKGNFPGRFSGRQFSNSRSEMNVSTLELGDSALYLCASSPGDREAQPQHFGDGTRLSIL.

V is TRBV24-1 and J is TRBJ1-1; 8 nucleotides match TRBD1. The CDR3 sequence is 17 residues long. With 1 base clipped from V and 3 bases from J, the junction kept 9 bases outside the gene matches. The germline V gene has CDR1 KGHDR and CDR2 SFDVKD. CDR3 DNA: TGTGCCACCAGTGATTTACCCCGGACAGGGTTCTACACTGAAGCTTTCTTT. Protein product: CATSDLPRTGFYTEAFF.

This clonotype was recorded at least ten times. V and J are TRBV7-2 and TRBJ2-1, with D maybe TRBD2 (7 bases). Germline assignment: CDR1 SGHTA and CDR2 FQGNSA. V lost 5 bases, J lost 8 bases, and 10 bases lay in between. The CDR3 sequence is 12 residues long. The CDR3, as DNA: TGTGCCAGCAGCGGGGGGGGCGATGAGCAGTTCTTC. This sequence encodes CASSGGGDEQFF.

The chain's CDR3 is CASREEHVWNQPQHF. CDR3 in DNA: TGTGCCAGCAGAGAGGAGCACGTATGGAATCAGCCCCAGCATTTT. The rearrangement uses TRBV4-2 and TRBJ1-5; unclear D gene. V dropped 6 bases and J dropped 4 bases, with 16 bases sitting between them. Germline lookup yields CDR1 LGHNA and CDR2 YNFKEQ. CDR3 size: 15 residues.

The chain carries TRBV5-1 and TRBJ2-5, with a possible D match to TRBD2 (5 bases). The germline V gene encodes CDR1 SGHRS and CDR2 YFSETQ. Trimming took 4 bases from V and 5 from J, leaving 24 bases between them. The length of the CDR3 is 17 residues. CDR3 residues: CASSPRTSLVNEETQYF. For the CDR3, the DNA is TGCGCCAGCAGCCCCAGAACTAGTTTAGTCAACGAGGAGACCCAGTACTTC.

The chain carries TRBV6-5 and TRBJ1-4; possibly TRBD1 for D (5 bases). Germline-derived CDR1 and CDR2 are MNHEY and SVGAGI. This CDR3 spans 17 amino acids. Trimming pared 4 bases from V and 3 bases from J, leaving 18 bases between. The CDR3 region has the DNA TGTGCCAGCAGTTCACTACCTGGGGGGACGGCTAATGAAAAACTGTTTTTT. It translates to CASSSLPGGTANEKLFF.

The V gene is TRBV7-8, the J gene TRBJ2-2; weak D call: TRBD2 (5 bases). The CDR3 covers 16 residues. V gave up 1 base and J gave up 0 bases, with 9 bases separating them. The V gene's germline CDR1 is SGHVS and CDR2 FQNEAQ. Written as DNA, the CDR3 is TGTGCCAGCAGCTTAGTCGGGGTATCGAACACCGGGGAGCTGTTTTTT. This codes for CASSLVGVSNTGELFF.

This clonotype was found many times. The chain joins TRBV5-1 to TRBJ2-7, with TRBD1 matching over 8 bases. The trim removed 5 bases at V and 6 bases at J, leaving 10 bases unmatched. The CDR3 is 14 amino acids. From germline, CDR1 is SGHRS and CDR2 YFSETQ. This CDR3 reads CASSDIQGATEQYF. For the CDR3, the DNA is TGCGCCAGCAGTGATATTCAGGGGGCTACCGAGCAGTACTTC.

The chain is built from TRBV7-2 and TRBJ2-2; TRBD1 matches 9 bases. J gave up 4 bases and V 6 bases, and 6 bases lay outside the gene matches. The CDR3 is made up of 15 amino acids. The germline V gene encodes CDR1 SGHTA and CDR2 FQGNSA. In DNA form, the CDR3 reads TGTGCCAGCAGACGATTGGACAGGGGCACCGGGGAGCTGTTTTTT. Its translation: CASRRLDRGTGELFF.

CDR3 region: CASSFLDTQYF. CDR3 coding DNA: TGTGCCAGCAGCTTTTTGGATACGCAGTATTTT. The chain couples TRBV7-3 to TRBJ2-3; the D is unclear. Germline CDR1 is SGHTA and CDR2 is FQGTGA. V shed 3 bases and J shed 6 bases, with 4 bases lying between them. CDR3 length equals 11 residues. The full variable domain, completed using reference TRBV7-3 and TRBJ2-3, is GAGVSQTPSNKVTEKGKYVELRCDPISGHTALYWYRQSLGQGPEFLIYFQGTGAADDSGLPNDRFFAVRPEGSVSTLKIQRTERGDSAVYLCASSFLDTQYFGPGTRLTVL.

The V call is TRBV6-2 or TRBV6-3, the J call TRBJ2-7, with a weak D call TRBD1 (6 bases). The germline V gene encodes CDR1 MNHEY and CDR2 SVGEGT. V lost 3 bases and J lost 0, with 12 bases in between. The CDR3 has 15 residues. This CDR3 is CASSYQGLSSYEQYF. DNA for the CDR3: TGTGCCAGCAGTTATCAGGGGCTAAGCTCCTACGAGCAGTACTTC.

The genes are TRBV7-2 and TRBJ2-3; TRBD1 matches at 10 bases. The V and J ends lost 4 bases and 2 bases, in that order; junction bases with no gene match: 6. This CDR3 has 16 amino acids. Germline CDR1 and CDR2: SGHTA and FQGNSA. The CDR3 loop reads CASSSDRGPHTDTQYF. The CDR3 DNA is TGTGCCAGCAGCTCAGACAGGGGGCCCCACACAGATACGCAGTATTTT.

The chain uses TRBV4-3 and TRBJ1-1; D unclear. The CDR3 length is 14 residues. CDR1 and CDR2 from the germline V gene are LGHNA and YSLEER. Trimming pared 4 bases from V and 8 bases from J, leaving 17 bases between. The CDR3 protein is CASSPVPAGSEAFF. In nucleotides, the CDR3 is TGCGCCAGCAGCCCCGTACCGGCTGGGAGCGAAGCTTTCTTT.

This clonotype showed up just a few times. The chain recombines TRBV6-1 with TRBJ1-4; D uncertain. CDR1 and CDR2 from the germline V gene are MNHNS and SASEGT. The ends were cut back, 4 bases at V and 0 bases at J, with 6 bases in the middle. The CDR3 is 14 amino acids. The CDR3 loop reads CASSATATNEKLFF. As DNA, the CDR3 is TGTGCCAGCAGTGCTACGGCAACTAATGAAAAACTGTTTTTT.

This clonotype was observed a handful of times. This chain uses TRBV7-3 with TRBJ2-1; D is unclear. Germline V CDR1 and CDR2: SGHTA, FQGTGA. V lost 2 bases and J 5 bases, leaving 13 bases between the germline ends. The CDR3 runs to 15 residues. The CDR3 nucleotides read TGTGCCAGCAGCTTATCCAGCCCGGTTGACAATGAGCAGTTCTTC. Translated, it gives CASSLSSPVDNEQFF.

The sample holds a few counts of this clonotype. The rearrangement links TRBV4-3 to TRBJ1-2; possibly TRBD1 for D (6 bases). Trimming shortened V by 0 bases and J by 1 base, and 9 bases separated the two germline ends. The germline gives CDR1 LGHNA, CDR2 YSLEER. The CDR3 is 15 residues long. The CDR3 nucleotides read TGCGCCAGCAGCCAAGAAGGGGGGTTTAACTATGGCTACACCTTC. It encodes CASSQEGGFNYGYTF.